These T cell receptor beta chains were read from a single sample in a study of memory CD4+ T cells and cytomegalovirus serostatus. The method was immunoSEQ multiplex PCR; TCRdb's version includes in-frame clones alone and lacks a portion of them. The data contain over 45,000 clones, roughly 82% of them singletons. The specimen sequenced was memory CD4+ T cells from blood. Receptors were obtained from an adult in good health and CMV-seronegative. Each CDR3 is given with its conserved first and last residue. The order of the fields is V gene, J gene, CDR3 length, clone size, CDR3 protein. Clone size is stated in some rows and not others, as once, few, many or a class when expanded.

V gene: TRBV4-1; J gene: TRBJ1-2; CDR3 length: 16; clone size: once; CDR3 protein: CASSRFQELLNYGYTF
V gene: TRBV19; J gene: TRBJ1-1; CDR3 length: 13; clone size: few; CDR3 protein: CASRGQITTEAFF
V gene: TRBV28; J gene: TRBJ2-7; CDR3 length: 14; clone size: -; CDR3 protein: CASSLQGAFYEQYF
V gene: TRBV7-2; J gene: TRBJ2-2; CDR3 length: 13; clone size: few; CDR3 protein: CASSLGHTGELFF
V gene: TRBV28; J gene: TRBJ2-7; CDR3 length: 15; clone size: -; CDR3 protein: CASSSEATGSYEQYF
V gene: TRBV18; J gene: TRBJ2-1; CDR3 length: 15; clone size: -; CDR3 protein: CASSPALAGGNEQFF
V gene: TRBV7-6; J gene: TRBJ2-7; CDR3 length: 15; clone size: once; CDR3 protein: CASSLAGTGSYEQYF
V gene: TRBV28; J gene: TRBJ1-1; CDR3 length: 11; clone size: -; CDR3 protein: CASSLWPEAFF
V gene: TRBV16; J gene: TRBJ1-2; CDR3 length: 15; clone size: -; CDR3 protein: CASSQSPGAGYGYTF
V gene: TRBV4-3; J gene: TRBJ1-2; CDR3 length: 15; clone size: -; CDR3 protein: CASSQGTQINYGYTF
V gene: TRBV7-2; J gene: TRBJ2-7; CDR3 length: 11; clone size: -; CDR3 protein: CASSFLKVIHF
V gene: TRBV9; J gene: TRBJ2-7; CDR3 length: 13; clone size: -; CDR3 protein: CASSVAANYEQYF
V gene: TRBV18; J gene: TRBJ1-2; CDR3 length: 13; clone size: -; CDR3 protein: CASSPDGNYGYTF
V gene: TRBV18; J gene: TRBJ1-3; CDR3 length: 17; clone size: once; CDR3 protein: CASSPQPWDRVGNTIYF
V gene: TRBV11-3; J gene: TRBJ1-1; CDR3 length: 13; clone size: -; CDR3 protein: CASSLKVNTEAFF
V gene: TRBV7-8; J gene: TRBJ2-3; CDR3 length: 18; clone size: -; CDR3 protein: CASSLGSRLAGGTDTQYF
V gene: TRBV9; J gene: TRBJ2-5; CDR3 length: 13; clone size: -; CDR3 protein: CASSKGSAETQYF
V gene: TRBV6-6; J gene: TRBJ2-1; CDR3 length: 15; clone size: -; CDR3 protein: CASSYEASSYNEQFF
V gene: TRBV4-2; J gene: TRBJ2-4; CDR3 length: 17; clone size: once; CDR3 protein: CASSQDYGVAAKNIQYF
V gene: TRBV27; J gene: TRBJ1-4; CDR3 length: 14; clone size: -; CDR3 protein: CASSLGGYYEKLFF
V gene: TRBV5-4; J gene: TRBJ2-2; CDR3 length: 16; clone size: -; CDR3 protein: CASSPRTSGNTGELFF
V gene: TRBV27; J gene: TRBJ2-5; CDR3 length: 16; clone size: -; CDR3 protein: CASSLGGASASETQYF
V gene: TRBV2; J gene: TRBJ2-3; CDR3 length: 16; clone size: once; CDR3 protein: CASTRLGGRGTDTQYF
V gene: TRBV7-6; J gene: TRBJ2-5; CDR3 length: 13; clone size: -; CDR3 protein: CASSLSPRETQYF
V gene: TRBV20-1; J gene: TRBJ2-7; CDR3 length: 10; clone size: -; CDR3 protein: CSAFFYEQYF